Reported below is one TCR beta chain. Its antigen is unknown. This specimen belongs to a study of T cell responses to AZD1222 COVID-19 vaccine. Whole-study results and caveats: Sampling that yielded the repertoires occurred only after the peak T cell response. Just a handful of AZD1222 recipients were seropositive at baseline.

Analyses pooled second doses at about 4 or about 12 weeks. Generated by immunoSEQ multiplex PCR, the TCRdb table keeps only in-frame clones and is missing some. The repertoire holds approximately 190,000 clones, with 93% as singletons. V lost 5 bases and J lost 3, with 8 bases in between. Germline loops: CDR1 SGHTA, CDR2 FQGTGA. The CDR3 has 14 residues. The chain combines TRBV7-3 with TRBJ2-6; D remains unclear. Sequencing used peripheral blood, obtained 28 days after the second AZD1222 dose. The TCR comes from an adult who received the AZD1222 COVID-19 vaccine. For the CDR3, the DNA is TGTGCCAGCAGCCCCCGAGGTGGGGCCAACGTCCTGACTTTC. Translation gives CASSPRGGANVLTF.